One sample yielded the 14 T cell receptor beta chains listed below, sequenced in a study of spatial heterogeneity in lung cancer. TCRdb passed the 5' RACE reads through MiXCR, listing each CDR3 protein once. The sample lists 60,000 to 90,000 distinct CDR3 sequences, 7.5% to 9.5% occurring once. Time point indicated: sample taken at primary tumor resection. The source material was PBMCs, sampled at surgery. These receptor sequences come from a male donor with early-stage non-small cell lung cancer.

The chain joins TRBV18 to TRBJ1-4; 8 bases agree with TRBD1. Germline values: CDR1 KGHSH, CDR2 LQKENI. This CDR3 is 16 amino acids long. The V gene end was trimmed by 6 bases and the J gene end by 5 bases; junction bases not matched to a gene: 11. The chain's CDR3 is CASSHNGQGRNEKLFF. As DNA, the CDR3 is TGTGCCAGCTCTCATAACGGACAGGGTCGGAATGAAAAACTGTTTTTT.

This clonotype was recorded only once. The chain couples TRBV12-3 or TRBV12-4 to TRBJ1-5, with 8 bases fitting TRBD1. The junction had 8 bases not matched to a gene; V was cut back by 3 bases and J by 4 bases. The length of the CDR3 is 16 residues. This CDR3 is CASSFAGGVDNQPQHF. CDR3 sequence (DNA): TGTGCCAGCAGTTTTGCAGGGGGCGTCGATAATCAGCCCCAGCATTTT.

This clonotype was detected many times. The chain joins TRBV4-1 to TRBJ1-2; no firm D call. Germline assignment: CDR1 MGHRA and CDR2 YSYEKL. V dropped 4 bases and J dropped 6 bases, with 18 bases sitting between them. CDR3 length equals 15 residues. The chain's CDR3 is CASSPNAAQSDGYTF. The CDR3 bases are TGCGCCAGCAGCCCCAACGCGGCTCAGAGCGATGGCTACACCTTC.

As concerns this clonotype: A much larger clone lies one base from this, so it may be a read error. This chain joins TRBV29-1 and TRBJ2-1; possible D gene TRBD2, 6 bases. Per the germline V gene, CDR1 is SQVTM and CDR2 is ANQGSEA. The CDR3 is 15 amino acids. The ends were cut back, 3 bases at V and 4 bases at J, with 16 bases in the middle. The chain's CDR3 is CSVEMLASAYNEQFF. CDR3 in DNA: TGCAGCGTTGAGATGTTGGCTAGCGCTTACAATGAGCAGTTCTTC.

The rearrangement links TRBV21-1 to TRBJ2-3; the table's D call, TRBD1, was not checked against the DNA. TRBV21-1 is a pseudogene locus. The CDR3 spans 17 residues. The CDR3 spells CASSKVWRTDHTDTQYF. DNA of the CDR3: TGTGCCAGCAGCAAAGTTTGGCGGACAGATCACACAGATACGCAGTATTTT.

This clonotype was seen ten or more times. The chain couples TRBV14 to TRBJ2-7; D is unresolved. The CDR3 sequence is 13 residues long. CDR1 is SGHDN, CDR2 FVKESK, per germline. The germline V and J ends were trimmed by 2 bases and 3 bases, with 8 bases remaining between them. The CDR3 DNA reads as TGTGCCAGCAGCCAATGGGGTGACTACGAGCAGTACTTC. It encodes CASSQWGDYEQYF.

This clonotype occurred a few times. The J gene is TRBJ2-1, the V gene TRBV7-2; TRBD2 matches 8 bases. This CDR3 spans 15 amino acids. The germline CDR1 and CDR2 sequences are SGHTA and FQGNSA. Trimming removed 5 bases from V and 7 bases from J; junction bases left unmatched: 10. The chain's CDR3 is CASSRGGTVDNEQFF. The DNA for the CDR3 is TGTGCCAGCAGCCGGGGGGGTACAGTCGATAATGAGCAGTTCTTC.

At least ten counts were recorded for this clonotype. The genes are TRBV27 and TRBJ2-1, with D possibly TRBD2 on 6 matching bases. V gave up 3 bases and J gave up 4 bases, with 13 bases separating them. Germline CDR1 is MNHEY and CDR2 is SMNVEV (reference sequence). This CDR3 contains 15 residues. The CDR3 loop reads CASSLSASAYNEQFF. The DNA for the CDR3 is TGTGCCAGCAGTTTGTCGGCTAGCGCTTACAATGAGCAGTTCTTC.

This clonotype showed up just a few times. This chain joins TRBV12-3 or TRBV12-4 and TRBJ1-1; no definite D call. V was pared by 8 bases and J by 1 base, with 8 bases between. CDR3 length equals 12 residues. CDR3 residues: CASEFGNTEAFF. The DNA for the CDR3 is TGTGCCAGCGAGTTTGGGAACACTGAAGCTTTCTTT.

This clonotype was observed many times. V usage is TRBV29-1 and J usage is TRBJ1-1, with 7 bases lining up with TRBD1. Germline loops: CDR1 SQVTM, CDR2 ANQGSEA. This CDR3 is built from 12 residues. V was pared by 4 bases and J by 5 bases, with 4 bases of the junction left unmatched. DNA of the CDR3: TGCAGCGTTGCAGGGGGAAGGACTGAAGCTTTCTTT. Translating gives CSVAGGRTEAFF.

This clonotype showed up many times. V is TRBV12-3 or TRBV12-4 and J is TRBJ2-2; D remains ambiguous. Trimming stripped 1 base from V and 3 bases from J, with 9 bases between. The CDR3 runs 15 residues. In DNA, the CDR3 is TGTGCCAGCAGTTTAGGTCTGGGGTACACCGGGGAGCTGTTTTTT. Translation: CASSLGLGYTGELFF.

This clonotype was picked up a small number of times. The chain uses TRBV5-1 and TRBJ2-5; D ambiguous. Germline-derived CDR1 and CDR2 are SGHRS and YFSETQ. V was pared by 3 bases and J by 7 bases, with 7 bases between. The CDR3 extends over 11 amino acids. The CDR3 sequence: CASSYIGTQYF. In DNA form, the CDR3 reads TGCGCCAGCAGCTATATCGGGACCCAGTACTTC.

Many counts were recorded for this clonotype. The rearrangement joins TRBV9 to TRBJ2-3; unclear D gene. Germline CDR1 is SGDLS and CDR2 is YYNGEE. The germline V and J ends were trimmed by 3 bases and 1 base, with 9 bases remaining between them. This CDR3 region has 14 residues. The CDR3 sequence is CASSETQGTDTQYF. Here the CDR3 DNA reads TGTGCCAGCAGCGAGACGCAGGGCACAGATACGCAGTATTTT.

The chain links TRBV5-1 to TRBJ1-2; D possibly corresponds to TRBD1 (5 bases). With 4 bases removed from V and 0 bases from J, the gap between germline ends came to 16 bases. CDR1 SGHRS and CDR2 YFSETQ come from the germline V gene. The CDR3 has 16 amino acids. The DNA for the CDR3 is TGCGCCAGCAGCCCGGGGGTCGGTCGATCTAACTATGGCTACACCTTC. This translates into CASSPGVGRSNYGYTF.